A single sample is the source of the 25 T cell receptor beta chains below, sequenced in a study of a mutant IDH1 vaccine in newly diagnosed glioma. The time point is: baseline, week 1 (first vaccination visit). Treatment specified: pre-vaccination baseline after standard-of-care therapy. TCRdb keeps only in-frame clones here, not all; method: immunoSEQ multiplex PCR. The data contain 45,000 to 55,000 clones, roughly 88% of them seen just once; the ten biggest clones take up 2% to 2.5%. The input for sequencing was PBMCs, taken from a glioma patient treated with radiotherapy, temozolomide or both. The receptors derive from a man in his forties with glioma.

The gene calls are TRBV2 and TRBJ2-5, with D tentatively TRBD1 (6 bases). V was trimmed by 8 bases and J by 0 bases, leaving 7 bases between them. The CDR3 has 12 residues. Germline V lookup: CDR1 SNHLY, CDR2 FYNNEI. In DNA form, the CDR3 reads TGTGCCAGCGGGGACAACCAAGAGACCCAGTACTTC. The encoded protein is CASGDNQETQYF.

CDR3 DNA sequence: TGTGCCAGCAGCTTAGATCGCCGCGCGAACACCGGGGAGCTGTTTTTT. Encoded protein: CASSLDRRANTGELFF. The rearrangement links TRBV7-2 to TRBJ2-2; D is uncertain. CDR3 length: 16 residues. Germline V gene sequence: CDR1 SGHTA, CDR2 FQGNSA. Trimming removed 1 base at V and 0 bases at J, with 9 bases between.

This clone was seen just once. This sequence joins TRBV29-1 and TRBJ2-1; 13 bases align to TRBD2. The germline CDR1 and CDR2 sequences are SQVTM and ANQGSEA. Trimming cost V 5 bases and J 0 bases; bases outside gene matches: 7. This CDR3 region has 17 residues. The CDR3 DNA reads TGCAGCGTTCGGACTAGCGGGGGCCTAAGCTCCTACAATGAGCAGTTCTTC. It translates to CSVRTSGGLSSYNEQFF.

The V and J genes are TRBV6-5 and TRBJ2-7; TRBD1 agrees at 9 bases. The CDR3 contains 11 residues. CDR1 and CDR2 (germline): MNHEY, SVGAGI. V lost 6 bases and J lost 11; bases outside the gene matches: 5. This CDR3 reads CASSRGDREYF. Written as DNA, the CDR3 is TGTGCCAGCAGCCGTGGGGACAGGGAGTACTTC.

The chain uses TRBV19 and TRBJ2-7; the match to TRBD1 covers 7 bases. The CDR3 length is 15 residues. J was trimmed by 2 bases and V by 5 bases; bases with no gene match: 9. CDR1 LNHDA and CDR2 SQIVND come from the germline V gene (reference sequence). In DNA, the CDR3 is TGTGCCAGTAGTTGGGACCGGGACAGAGCCTACGAGCAGTACTTC. Translating gives CASSWDRDRAYEQYF. The whole variable domain, remainder taken from reference TRBV19 and TRBJ2-7, is DGGITQSPKYLFRKEGQNVTLSCEQNLNHDAMYWYRQDPGQGLRLIYYSQIVNDFQKGDIAEGYSVSREKKESFPLTVTSAQKNPTAFYLCASSWDRDRAYEQYFGPGTRLTVT.

This clone was seen more than once but under ten times. This chain links TRBV5-1 with TRBJ1-1; 7 bases align to TRBD1. With 6 bases clipped from V and 1 base from J, the junction kept 6 bases outside the gene matches. In germline, CDR1 is SGHRS, CDR2 YFSETQ. This CDR3 spans 14 amino acids. For the CDR3, the DNA is TGCGCCAGCAACAGGGGTCAGGGGAACACTGAAGCTTTCTTT. Translated, it gives CASNRGQGNTEAFF. The complete variable domain, with remaining parts taken from reference TRBV5-1 and TRBJ1-1, reads KAGVTQTPRYLIKTRGQQVTLSCSPISGHRSVSWYQQTPGQGLQFLFEYFSETQRNKGNFPGRFSGRQFSNSRSEMNVSTLELGDSALYLCASNRGQGNTEAFFGQGTRLTVV.

This sequence joins TRBV5-1 and TRBJ2-5, with 9 bases aligning to TRBD2. There are 14 residues in the CDR3. Trimming cost V 0 bases and J 4 bases; bases outside gene matches: 1. Germline assignment: CDR1 SGHRS and CDR2 YFSETQ. Here the CDR3 reads CASSLGGLAETQYF. Written as DNA, the CDR3 is TGCGCCAGCAGCTTGGGGGGACTAGCAGAGACCCAGTACTTC.

The V call is TRBV4-3, the J call TRBJ2-6, with D maybe TRBD2 (6 bases). CDR1 is LGHNA, CDR2 YSLEER, per germline. V lost 4 bases and J 4 bases, leaving 17 bases between the germline ends. CDR3 length: 17 residues. The CDR3 DNA reads TGCGCCAGCAGCCTCGACTTCCGGGGGACCGGGGCCAACGTCCTGACTTTC. Amino acids: CASSLDFRGTGANVLTF.

This chain links TRBV7-9 with TRBJ1-4, with no clear D. The CDR3 contains 15 residues. Per the germline V gene, CDR1 is SEHNR and CDR2 is FQNEAQ (reference sequence). The V and J ends lost 2 bases and 5 bases respectively, with 12 bases between them. The CDR3 sequence: CASSLFATQNEKLFF. The CDR3 DNA follows: TGTGCCAGCAGCTTATTTGCGACACAGAATGAAAAACTGTTTTTT.

The chain links TRBV18 to TRBJ2-5; D unclear. The CDR3 sequence is 11 residues long. Per germline, CDR1 KGHSH and CDR2 LQKENI. V shed 4 bases and J shed 5 bases, with 5 bases lying between them. CDR3 region: CASSLEETQYF. In DNA form, the CDR3 reads TGTGCCAGCTCACTCGAGGAGACCCAGTACTTC.

The chain joins TRBV6-1 to TRBJ2-5, with 9 nucleotides matching TRBD2. Trimming removed 2 bases from V and 5 bases from J; junction bases left unmatched: 6. CDR3 length: 15 residues. The germline V gene has CDR1 MNHNS and CDR2 SASEGT. Here the CDR3 reads CASSEMASGTETQYF. CDR3 coding DNA: TGTGCCAGCAGTGAAATGGCTAGCGGGACGGAGACCCAGTACTTC.

The gene calls are TRBV19 and TRBJ1-5; 11 bases are shared with TRBD1. V was pared by 3 bases and J by 7 bases, with 8 bases of the junction left unmatched. Germline assignment: CDR1 LNHDA and CDR2 SQIVND (reference sequence). This CDR3 has 16 amino acids. CDR3 sequence reads: CASSIVGTGGYQPQHF. Here the CDR3 DNA reads TGTGCCAGTAGTATTGTGGGGACAGGGGGGTACCAGCCCCAGCATTTT.

V usage is TRBV7-2 and J usage is TRBJ2-7; the D is unclear. The CDR3 runs to 12 residues. V was shortened by 6 bases and J by 5 bases, with 11 bases between the two germline ends. Germline loops: CDR1 SGHTA, CDR2 FQGNSA. In DNA form, the CDR3 reads TGTGCCAGCAGAGGGATTTCCCACGAGCAGTACTTC. This gives the protein CASRGISHEQYF.

J is TRBJ1-2 and V is TRBV6-5; D remains ambiguous. The CDR3 sequence is 14 residues long. Germline CDR1 MNHEY, CDR2 SVGAGI. Trimming left V 2 bases short and J 1 base short, with 8 bases between. DNA of the CDR3: TGTGCCAGCAGTTACCGGGGTCGTAACTATGGCTACACCTTC. Translation gives CASSYRGRNYGYTF.

The rearrangement joins TRBV5-4 to TRBJ2-7, with a tentative D call TRBD1 (5 bases). V was trimmed by 0 bases and J by 4 bases, leaving 20 bases between them. Germline CDR1 reads SGHNT; CDR2 reads YYREEE (reference sequence). CDR3 length equals 17 residues. The CDR3 nucleotides are TGTGCCAGCAGCTTGGAGGTTTCCCCAGGGTACTCGTACGAGCAGTACTTC. It yields the protein CASSLEVSPGYSYEQYF.

The V call is TRBV28, the J call TRBJ2-7, with 11 nucleotides matching TRBD1. Germline assignment: CDR1 MDHEN and CDR2 SYDVKM. This CDR3 has 15 residues. Trimming removed 6 bases from V and 2 bases from J; junction bases left unmatched: 6. The CDR3 coding sequence is TGTGCCAGCAGAAAGCCGGGACAGGGGGCCTACGAGCAGTACTTC. The encoded protein is CASRKPGQGAYEQYF.

The chain employs TRBV25-1 and TRBJ1-1, with 9 positions matching TRBD1. The CDR3 is 13 amino acids. V trimming: 7 bases; J trimming: 6 bases; junction bases outside the gene matches: 6. Germline loops: CDR1 MGHDK, CDR2 SYGVNS. CDR3 region: CASKGTGLSEAFF. The CDR3 DNA is TGTGCCAGCAAGGGGACAGGGCTCTCTGAAGCTTTCTTT.

This chain links TRBV15 with TRBJ2-5, with D perhaps matching TRBD2 (5 bases). Per germline, CDR1 LNHNV and CDR2 YYDKDF (reference sequence). The CDR3 contains 12 residues. Trimming removed 1 base at V and 7 bases at J, with 7 bases between. The CDR3 DNA is TGTGCCACCAGCAGAGTTGAGGGGACCCAGTACTTC. Translation: CATSRVEGTQYF.

The chain links TRBV10-3 to TRBJ1-5; 9 bases match TRBD1. The CDR3 loop spans 14 amino acids. CDR1 is ENHRY, CDR2 SYGVKD, per germline. The trim removed 2 bases at V and 7 bases at J, leaving 3 bases unmatched. CDR3 residues: CAISEGQGNQPQHF. The CDR3 bases are TGTGCCATCAGTGAGGGACAGGGGAACCAGCCCCAGCATTTT.

The CDR3 DNA reads TGTGCCAGCAGCTTCTTTGGTTCTAGCGACACTTATAGGAGTGAGCAGTTCTTC. As protein: CASSFFGSSDTYRSEQFF. The V call is TRBV7-2, the J call TRBJ2-1, with a tentative D call TRBD2 (6 bases). The CDR3 is made up of 18 amino acids. V was pared by 3 bases and J by 9 bases, with 27 bases between. The V gene's germline CDR1 is SGHTA and CDR2 FQGNSA.

The gene calls are TRBV7-2 and TRBJ2-3; D may be TRBD2 (6 bases). Germline V gene lookup returns CDR1 SGHTA and CDR2 FQGNSA. Trimming stripped 5 bases from V and 6 bases from J, with 9 bases between. The CDR3 is made up of 12 amino acids. CDR3 DNA sequence: TGTGCCAGCAGCCGGACTATCGATACGCAGTATTTT. It is translated as CASSRTIDTQYF.

This clone is termed medium-sized. The rearrangement links TRBV2 to TRBJ2-2, with D possibly being TRBD1 or TRBD2 (6 bases each). The CDR3 length is 15 residues. The germline CDR1 and CDR2 sequences are SNHLY and FYNNEI. Trimming shortened V by 0 bases and J by 5 bases, and 10 bases separated the two germline ends. The CDR3 DNA is TGTGCCAGCAGTGAAGCGACAGGAGGGACCGGGGAGCTGTTTTTT. Translation: CASSEATGGTGELFF.

The chain uses TRBV19 and TRBJ2-2; the D is unclear. CDR1 is LNHDA and CDR2 is SQIVND in the germline V gene (reference sequence). CDR3 length equals 16 residues. Between the trimmed V and J ends, which lost 5 bases and 7 bases, there was a span of 20 bases. The CDR3 is CASSPRARPLGGELFF. CDR3 nucleotides: TGTGCCAGTAGTCCCCGCGCGAGGCCCTTAGGCGGGGAGCTGTTTTTT.

The chain uses TRBV19 and TRBJ1-2, with a tentative D call TRBD1 (6 bases). CDR3 length: 13 amino acids. Germline V gives CDR1 LNHDA, CDR2 SQIVND (reference sequence). Trimming took 7 bases from V and 6 from J, leaving 15 bases between them. In DNA, the CDR3 is TGTGCCAGTAACAAGGGGGGCGCGGATGGCTACACCTTC. Protein: CASNKGGADGYTF. The whole variable domain, filled in from reference TRBV19 and TRBJ1-2, reads DGGITQSPKYLFRKEGQNVTLSCEQNLNHDAMYWYRQDPGQGLRLIYYSQIVNDFQKGDIAEGYSVSREKKESFPLTVTSAQKNPTAFYLCASNKGGADGYTFGSGTRLTVV.

The chain carries TRBV15 and TRBJ1-4; D is uncertain. This CDR3 contains 15 residues. The germline V gene has CDR1 LNHNV and CDR2 YYDKDF (reference sequence). V lost 4 bases and J lost 15, with 24 bases in between. The CDR3 region has the DNA TGTGCCACCAGCAAGCTCGGACCTACCTTGCGGGTCTTGTTTTTT. Amino acids: CATSKLGPTLRVLFF.